The subject of this entry is one TCR beta chain. Its antigen remains unidentified. Using viral peptide pools, the ViraFEST assay grew out antigen-specific CD4+ T cells prior to sequencing. Subsequent to roughly 9 days of culture, CD4+ T cells were isolated. The person had a PCR-confirmed SARS-CoV-2 infection during March to December 2020. This table comes from immunoSEQ multiplex PCR, and its TCRdb copy is limited to in-frame clones, with some not included. The sample has around 40,000 clones, approximately 73% seen once; the top ten hold about a third. The data originate from a study of vaccination effects on CD4 cells after COVID-19. There are 15 residues in the CDR3. V dropped 3 bases and J dropped 0 bases, with 9 bases sitting between them. The germline V gene has CDR1 SGHNT and CDR2 YENEEA.

The clonotype comes from a human donor who had a prior SARS-CoV-2 infection. The specimen was CD4+ T cells from PBMCs cultured with a peptide pool, collected before COVID-19 vaccination. This chain joins TRBV11-3 and TRBJ1-5, with D perhaps matching TRBD1 (5 bases). The CDR3 coding sequence is TGTGCCAGCAGCTTGTCTGGGGGTAGCAATCAGCCCCAGCATTTT. Amino acid sequence: CASSLSGGSNQPQHF.